This entry features one T cell receptor beta chain sequence. The antigen remains unidentified. The entry originates in a study of response to subunit inactivated influenza vaccine. Study-level points and caveats: The study's authors posited that every seasonal influenza vaccination enlists few new T cells.

TCRdb called the RT-PCR reads again in MiXCR, with one record for every CDR3 protein. This table has roughly 780,000 distinct CDR3 sequences, roughly 18% appearing once. The sample in question was PBMCs from blood, obtained 4 to 6 days after vaccination. This TCR was sampled from a man in his forties or fifties who received an inactivated influenza vaccine.

CDR3 sequence: CSAARTSGSVRETQYF. Written as DNA, the CDR3 is TGCAGTGCCGCCCGGACTAGCGGGAGTGTGCGGGAGACCCAGTACTTC. This chain connects TRBV20-1 to TRBJ2-5; TRBD2 agrees at 13 bases. V lost 6 bases and J lost 5; bases outside the gene matches: 12. This CDR3 has 16 amino acids. The V gene's germline CDR1 is DFQATT and CDR2 SNEGSKA (reference sequence).